Presented here are 30 T cell receptor beta chains from one specimen sequenced in a study of blood T cell repertoires in COVID-19. The assay was immunoSEQ multiplex PCR, and TCRdb's table has in-frame clones only and misses some. The table shows approximately 310,000 clones, with about 90% occurring only once. Sequencing was done on a sample of peripheral blood. The receptors here all came from a woman between 45 and 60 years old who had recovered from COVID-19.

The rearrangement links TRBV30 to TRBJ1-2; D is uncertain. Germline CDR1 reads GTSNPN; CDR2 reads SVGIG (reference sequence). Trimming stripped 0 bases from V and 4 bases from J, with 9 bases between. This CDR3 spans 13 amino acids. This CDR3 is CAWSVPGLYGYTF. CDR3 coding DNA: TGTGCCTGGAGTGTACCAGGACTCTATGGCTACACCTTC. Full variable domain (rest looked up from reference TRBV30 and TRBJ1-2): SQTIHQWPATLVQPVGSPLSLECTVEGTSNPNLYWYRQAAGRGLQLLFYSVGIGQISSEVPQNLSASRPQDRQFILSSKKLLLSDSGFYLCAWSVPGLYGYTFGSGTRLTVV.

V gene TRBV10-3 combines with J gene TRBJ2-5, with 8 bases aligning to TRBD2. The length of the CDR3 is 17 residues. Germline CDR1 reads ENHRY; CDR2 reads SYGVKD. The V gene end was trimmed by 4 bases and the J gene end by 1 base; junction bases not matched to a gene: 11. CDR3 amino acids: CAISGTNVAGGQETQYF. The CDR3 nucleotides are TGTGCCATCAGTGGGACTAACGTGGCGGGGGGCCAAGAGACCCAGTACTTC.

V gene TRBV5-6 combines with J gene TRBJ2-1, with 7 bases lining up with TRBD2. Germline CDR1 is SGHDT and CDR2 is YYEEEE. V trimming: 0 bases; J trimming: 4 bases; junction bases outside the gene matches: 7. The CDR3 consists of 16 residues. CDR3 bases: TGTGCCAGCAGCTTGGGAGGGAGGGCCGGGTACAATGAGCAGTTCTTC. Translating it yields CASSLGGRAGYNEQFF.

This chain connects TRBV28 to TRBJ1-6, with D tentatively TRBD1 (5 bases). The CDR3 is 12 amino acids. Germline V lookup: CDR1 MDHEN, CDR2 SYDVKM. With 7 bases removed from V and 13 bases from J, the gap between germline ends came to 14 bases. The CDR3 nucleotides read TGTGCCAGCACTCCCCCCCGGGGGCCCCTCCACTTT. Encoded protein: CASTPPRGPLHF.

V is TRBV6-2 or TRBV6-3 and J is TRBJ2-2; possible D gene TRBD1, 6 bases. In germline, CDR1 is MNHEY, CDR2 SVGEGT. The CDR3 is 17 residues long. Trimming took 0 bases from V and 4 from J, leaving 15 bases between them. The CDR3 here is CASSYSSRGQSTGELFF. CDR3 coding DNA: TGTGCCAGCAGTTACTCGTCCAGGGGCCAATCCACCGGGGAGCTGTTTTTT.

The chain has TRBV4-1 and TRBJ2-2, with TRBD2 identical over 12 bases. The CDR3 runs 16 residues. The trim removed 4 bases at V and 7 bases at J, leaving 7 bases unmatched. Germline loops: CDR1 MGHRA, CDR2 YSYEKL. The CDR3 sequence: CASSPRLAGADGELFF. DNA for the CDR3: TGCGCCAGCAGCCCCAGACTAGCGGGGGCGGACGGGGAGCTGTTTTTT.

This clone was observed a few times. The chain couples TRBV7-2 to TRBJ1-5; D may be TRBD1 (5 bases). The CDR3 loop spans 15 amino acids. Germline V gene data show CDR1 as SGHTA and CDR2 as FQGNSA. The V and J ends lost 1 base and 6 bases respectively, with 13 bases between them. Here the CDR3 reads CASSLVSGWGQPQHF. CDR3 bases: TGTGCCAGCAGCTTAGTATCAGGGTGGGGTCAGCCCCAGCATTTT.

V gene TRBV6-6 combines with J gene TRBJ1-2; 8 positions match TRBD1. J gave up 4 bases and V 6 bases, and 7 bases lay outside the gene matches. The length of the CDR3 is 14 residues. The germline gives CDR1 MNHNY, CDR2 SVGAGI (reference sequence). Here the CDR3 DNA reads TGTGCCAGCAGGGGGACAGGTCTCGGCTATGGCTACACCTTC. This codes for CASRGTGLGYGYTF.

The rearrangement uses TRBV7-2 and TRBJ2-3; 7 positions agree with TRBD2. V lost 5 bases and J lost 0; bases outside the gene matches: 5. Looked up from germline, CDR1 is SGHTA and CDR2 is FQGNSA. CDR3 size: 15 residues. CDR3 sequence (DNA): TGTGCCAGCAGCGGAGCGGGGACTAGCACAGATACGCAGTATTTT. This codes for CASSGAGTSTDTQYF.

This chain connects TRBV21-1 to TRBJ2-5; the table calls TRBD2, which could not be checked here. TRBV21-1 is classified as a pseudogene. This CDR3 has 18 residues. CDR3 DNA sequence: TGTGCCAGCAGCAAGAACGGCGATGGGACTCCCTCCGAGGAGACCCAGTACTTC. Translating gives CASSKNGDGTPSEETQYF.

The rearrangement links TRBV19 to TRBJ1-1; TRBD1 aligns across 9 bases. CDR1 and CDR2 from the germline V gene are LNHDA and SQIVND (reference sequence). V trimming: 6 bases; J trimming: 0 bases; junction bases outside the gene matches: 2. The CDR3 spans 14 residues. CDR3 coding DNA: TGTGCCAGTAGGGGACAGGGCGTGAACACTGAAGCTTTCTTT. Translation gives CASRGQGVNTEAFF.

The V gene is TRBV5-8, the J gene TRBJ1-5; D not resolved. V dropped 2 bases and J dropped 4 bases, with 13 bases sitting between them. The CDR3 has 15 residues. Germline-derived CDR1 and CDR2 are SGHTS and YDEGEE. This CDR3 reads CASSLNLVENQPQHF. CDR3 nucleotides: TGTGCCAGCAGCTTAAATCTTGTGGAGAATCAGCCCCAGCATTTT.

The DNA of the CDR3 is TGTGCCAGCAGTCTTGCAGGTTGGGACAGGCATTCCAACACCGGGGAGCTGTTTTTT. Translation: CASSLAGWDRHSNTGELFF. The V and J genes are TRBV28 and TRBJ2-2; 8 positions agree with TRBD1. Germline-derived CDR1 and CDR2 are MDHEN and SYDVKM. The CDR3 consists of 19 residues. The J segment lost 2 bases and the V segment lost 5 bases, leaving 16 bases of the junction unmatched.

The chain links TRBV7-9 to TRBJ2-2, with 7 bases aligning to TRBD1. V dropped 5 bases and J dropped 6; count of bases not matched to a gene: 12. Germline V gene sequence: CDR1 SEHNR, CDR2 FQNEAQ (reference sequence). This CDR3 region has 16 residues. The CDR3 region is CASSPQKTGWAGELFF. The CDR3 DNA is TGTGCCAGCAGCCCCCAAAAGACAGGGTGGGCCGGGGAGCTGTTTTTT.

DNA for the CDR3: TGTGCCAGCAGTGCTCGGGACATCGGAGGCACCGGGGAGCTGTTTTTT. Translation gives CASSARDIGGTGELFF. The chain recombines TRBV28 with TRBJ2-2; D might be TRBD1 (6 bases). The CDR3 consists of 16 residues. Trimming left V 5 bases short and J 4 bases short, with 17 bases between. The germline gives CDR1 MDHEN, CDR2 SYDVKM.

In its sample, this clone was seen many times. This chain uses TRBV27 with TRBJ1-5; TRBD1 aligns across 8 bases. V was clipped by 5 bases and J by 6 bases; unmatched bases: 9. The CDR3 covers 15 residues. CDR1 and CDR2 from the germline V gene are MNHEY and SMNVEV (reference sequence). The CDR3 DNA reads TGTGCCAGCAGTCTAGGACAGGGATCGGTTCAGCCCCAGCATTTT. The encoded protein is CASSLGQGSVQPQHF.

This sequence joins TRBV19 and TRBJ1-5; D gene uncertain. Germline CDR1 reads LNHDA; CDR2 reads SQIVND (reference sequence). The CDR3 covers 14 residues. Trimming stripped 5 bases from V and 5 bases from J, with 13 bases between. The CDR3 loop is CASSGREAHQPQHF. The CDR3 DNA sequence: TGTGCCAGTAGTGGCAGAGAGGCGCATCAGCCCCAGCATTTT.

This sequence joins TRBV6-1 and TRBJ1-2; 9 bases agree with TRBD1. Germline values: CDR1 MNHNS, CDR2 SASEGT. The CDR3 contains 14 residues. Trimming took 1 base from V and 8 from J; bases not matched to a gene: 5. CDR3 sequence reads: CASSEVLTGGGYTF. The CDR3 nucleotides read TGTGCCAGCAGTGAAGTCCTGACAGGGGGAGGCTACACCTTC.

This chain links TRBV27 with TRBJ2-1; TRBD2 matches 9 bases. This CDR3 has 14 amino acids. Germline trimming cut 6 bases from V and 5 bases from J; bases unmatched to any gene: 5. Germline loops: CDR1 MNHEY, CDR2 SMNVEV (reference sequence). The CDR3 DNA reads as TGTGCCAGCAGAAGGAGCGGGGGGAACAATGAGCAGTTCTTC. Translated: CASRRSGGNNEQFF.

V is TRBV7-6 and J is TRBJ1-3; D remains ambiguous. V was clipped by 1 base and J by 4 bases, with 8 bases between them. This CDR3 region has 14 residues. Germline CDR1 SGHVS, CDR2 FNYEAQ. The CDR3 DNA reads TGTGCCAGCAGCTTAGGGACTTCAGGAAACACCATATATTTT. Its translation is CASSLGTSGNTIYF. Supplemented by reference TRBV7-6 and TRBJ1-3, the full variable domain reads GAGVSQSPRYKVTKRGQDVALRCDPISGHVSLYWYRQALGQGPEFLTYFNYEAQQDKSGLPNDRFSAERPEGSISTLTIQRTEQRDSAMYRCASSLGTSGNTIYFGEGSWLTVV.

The chain has TRBV4-3 and TRBJ1-3; 9 nucleotides match TRBD1. The germline CDR1 and CDR2 sequences are LGHNA and YSLEER. V shed 4 bases and J 3 bases; nucleotides not matched to a gene: 7. The CDR3 has 16 residues. CDR3 sequence reads: CASSLDTTGGGNTIYF. In DNA form, the CDR3 reads TGCGCCAGCAGCCTAGACACGACAGGGGGTGGAAACACCATATATTTT.

This clone was seen only once. The V gene is TRBV28, the J gene TRBJ1-2, with 9 bases lining up with TRBD1. Losses at the gene ends were 8 bases for V and 4 bases for J; bases not matched to a gene: 8. Germline V gives CDR1 MDHEN, CDR2 SYDVKM. The length of the CDR3 is 14 residues. The CDR3 protein is CASLPGQGPYGYTF. CDR3 in DNA: TGTGCCAGCCTTCCGGGACAGGGACCCTATGGCTACACCTTC.

The V and J genes are TRBV7-8 and TRBJ1-2; D unresolved. The V gene lost 5 bases and the J gene lost 1 base, with 14 bases spanning the gap. Germline assignment: CDR1 SGHVS and CDR2 FQNEAQ. The CDR3 loop spans 15 amino acids. CDR3 sequence (DNA): TGTGCCAGCAGCGCCTTAACTGAATTTAACTATGGCTACACCTTC. Translation gives CASSALTEFNYGYTF.

This chain links TRBV19 with TRBJ2-5, with 11 bases that match TRBD1. Germline CDR1 is LNHDA and CDR2 is SQIVND (reference sequence). V shed 6 bases and J 4 bases; nucleotides not matched to a gene: 10. CDR3 length: 16 amino acids. CDR3 amino acids: CASSTGQGASGETQYF. The CDR3 coding sequence is TGTGCCAGTAGCACCGGACAGGGGGCTTCAGGAGAGACCCAGTACTTC.

The chain links TRBV3-1 (or the pseudogene TRBV3-2) to TRBJ2-7; a possible D gene is TRBD2 (5 bases). CDR3 length: 15 amino acids. Trimming cost V 6 bases and J 3 bases, with 18 bases left between them. From germline, CDR1 is LGHDT and CDR2 YNNKEL (reference sequence). CDR3 sequence (DNA): TGTGCCAGCAGGGAGGCACTAGGTCTGGGCTACGAGCAGTACTTC. Its protein is CASREALGLGYEQYF.

This clone was recorded once. The rearrangement links TRBV28 to TRBJ2-7, with TRBD1 matching over 11 bases. The V gene's germline CDR1 is MDHEN and CDR2 SYDVKM. Trimming cost V 3 bases and J 4 bases; bases outside gene matches: 2. The length of the CDR3 is 14 residues. CDR3 residues: CASSLGTGGYEQYF. The CDR3 DNA is TGTGCCAGCAGTTTGGGGACAGGGGGATACGAGCAGTACTTC.

The chain uses TRBV2 and TRBJ2-5, with 11 bases aligning to TRBD2. CDR3 length: 14 amino acids. The V and J ends lost 6 bases and 4 bases, in that order; junction bases with no gene match: 4. CDR1 is SNHLY, CDR2 FYNNEI, per germline. In DNA form, the CDR3 reads TGTGCCAGCAGAGCGGGACTAGCGGTAGAGACCCAGTACTTC. It is translated as CASRAGLAVETQYF.

This chain uses TRBV4-2 with TRBJ2-7, with a possible D match to TRBD2 (5 bases). Germline V gene data show CDR1 as LGHNA and CDR2 as YNFKEQ. Trimming took 0 bases from V and 3 from J, leaving 9 bases between them. The CDR3 length is 14 residues. CDR3 DNA sequence: TGTGCCAGCAGCCAAGATCCCAGCGGCTACGAGCAGTACTTC. It codes for CASSQDPSGYEQYF.

The gene calls are TRBV27 and TRBJ2-6, with TRBD1 matching over 7 bases. V shed 3 bases, J shed 2 bases, and the junction held 1 base outside the gene matches. CDR3 size: 15 residues. CDR1 and CDR2 from the germline V gene are MNHEY and SMNVEV (reference sequence). CDR3 residues: CASSFDRAGANVLTF. CDR3 sequence (DNA): TGTGCCAGCAGTTTCGACAGGGCTGGGGCCAACGTCCTGACTTTC.

This clone has just a few counts. The chain combines TRBV3-1 (or the pseudogene TRBV3-2) with TRBJ1-6; D is possibly TRBD1 (6 bases). Germline loops: CDR1 LGHDT, CDR2 YNNKEL (reference sequence). Trimming left V 1 base short and J 9 bases short, with 13 bases between. The CDR3 extends over 15 amino acids. CDR3 coding DNA: TGTGCCAGCAGCCAAGGGAACAGGGTGGGTTCACCCCTCCACTTT. Protein product: CASSQGNRVGSPLHF.